The clone carrying this T cell receptor beta chain has a count of ten or more. Its antigen is currently unknown. This sample is part of a study of tumor and adjacent non-tumor tissue in lung cancer. About the study: Stage I to III disease affected ten to eleven men and roughly five women aged about 31 to 85. Study results and limitations: Normal lung showed higher cumulative top 100 clone frequency than tumor. Significantly higher TCR diversity was found in tumor than normal lung.

V lost 6 bases and J 0 bases, leaving 9 bases between the germline ends. The CDR3 has 13 amino acids. Looked up from germline, CDR1 is SQVTM and CDR2 is ANQGSEA. RNA was extracted from bulk tissue without any cell sorting. A modified ARM-PCR protocol with three rounds of nested PCR amplified TCRbeta. MiXCR, run by TCRdb on the multiplex PCR reads, gives a single entry per CDR3 protein. The sample lists under 250,000 distinct CDR3 sequences; 71% were seen once. This TCR derives from a man aged 60 to 75 with non-small cell lung cancer. The sample comprised lung tumor tissue. The rearrangement links TRBV29-1 to TRBJ2-4; no reliable D call. The CDR3 reads CSVQEVAKNIQYF. The CDR3 DNA reads TGCAGCGTGCAGGAAGTAGCCAAAAACATTCAGTACTTC.